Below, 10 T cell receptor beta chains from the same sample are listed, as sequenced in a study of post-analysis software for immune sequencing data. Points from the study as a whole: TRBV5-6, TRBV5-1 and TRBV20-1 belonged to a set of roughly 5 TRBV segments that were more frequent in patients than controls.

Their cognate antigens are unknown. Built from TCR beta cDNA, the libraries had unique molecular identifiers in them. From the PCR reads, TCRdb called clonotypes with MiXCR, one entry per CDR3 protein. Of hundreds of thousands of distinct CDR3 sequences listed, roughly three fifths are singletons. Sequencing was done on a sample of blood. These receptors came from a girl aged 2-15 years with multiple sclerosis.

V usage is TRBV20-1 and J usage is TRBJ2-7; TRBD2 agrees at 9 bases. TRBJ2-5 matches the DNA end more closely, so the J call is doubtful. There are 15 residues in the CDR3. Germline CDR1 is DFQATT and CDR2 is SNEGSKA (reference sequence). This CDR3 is CSARVGGGALETQYF. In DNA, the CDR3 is TGCAGTGCTAGAGTCGGCGGGGGGGCTTTAGAGACCCAGTACTTC.

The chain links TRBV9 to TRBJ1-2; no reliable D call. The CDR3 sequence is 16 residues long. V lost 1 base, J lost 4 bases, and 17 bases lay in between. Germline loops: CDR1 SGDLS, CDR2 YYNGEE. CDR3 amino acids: CASSVFVGPGGYGYTF. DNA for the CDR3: TGTGCCAGCAGCGTATTTGTTGGGCCGGGTGGCTATGGCTACACCTTC. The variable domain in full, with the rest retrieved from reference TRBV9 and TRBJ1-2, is DSGVTQTPKHLITATGQRVTLRCSPRSGDLSVYWYQQSLDQGLQFLIQYYNGEERAKGNILERFSAQQFPDLHSELNLSSLELGDSALYFCASSVFVGPGGYGYTFGSGTRLTVV.

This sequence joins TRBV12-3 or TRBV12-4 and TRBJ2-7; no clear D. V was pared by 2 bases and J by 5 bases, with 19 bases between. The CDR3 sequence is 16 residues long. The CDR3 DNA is TGTGCCAGCAGTTTACTTTCGTTGGCGGCCCGAGACGAGCAGTACTTC. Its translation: CASSLLSLAARDEQYF.

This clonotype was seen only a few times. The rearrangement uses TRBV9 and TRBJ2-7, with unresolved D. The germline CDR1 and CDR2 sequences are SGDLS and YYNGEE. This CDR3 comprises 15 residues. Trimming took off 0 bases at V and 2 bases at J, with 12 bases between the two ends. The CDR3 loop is CASSVGGPTAYEQYF. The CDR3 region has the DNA TGTGCCAGCAGCGTAGGGGGTCCCACGGCCTACGAGCAGTACTTC.

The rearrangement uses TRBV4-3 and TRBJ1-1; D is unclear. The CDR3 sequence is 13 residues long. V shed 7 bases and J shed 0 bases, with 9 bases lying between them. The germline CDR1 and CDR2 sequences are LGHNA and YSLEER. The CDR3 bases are TGCGCCAGCAAGGCTCACATGAACACTGAAGCTTTCTTT. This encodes CASKAHMNTEAFF.

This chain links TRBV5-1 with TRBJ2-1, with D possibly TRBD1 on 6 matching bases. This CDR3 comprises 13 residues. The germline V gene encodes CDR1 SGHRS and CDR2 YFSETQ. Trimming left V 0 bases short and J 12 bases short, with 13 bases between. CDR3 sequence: CASSLDDRRTQFF. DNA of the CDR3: TGCGCCAGCAGCTTGGACGACAGGCGAACGCAGTTCTTC. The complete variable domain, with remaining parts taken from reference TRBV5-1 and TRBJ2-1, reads KAGVTQTPRYLIKTRGQQVTLSCSPISGHRSVSWYQQTPGQGLQFLFEYFSETQRNKGNFPGRFSGRQFSNSRSEMNVSTLELGDSALYLCASSLDDRRTQFFGPGTRLTVL.

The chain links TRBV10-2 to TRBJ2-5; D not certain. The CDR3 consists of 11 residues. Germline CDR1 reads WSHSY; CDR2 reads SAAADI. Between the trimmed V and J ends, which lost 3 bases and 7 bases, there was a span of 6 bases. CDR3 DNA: TGCGCCAGCAGTGACGGCGGGACCCAGTACTTC. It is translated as CASSDGGTQYF.

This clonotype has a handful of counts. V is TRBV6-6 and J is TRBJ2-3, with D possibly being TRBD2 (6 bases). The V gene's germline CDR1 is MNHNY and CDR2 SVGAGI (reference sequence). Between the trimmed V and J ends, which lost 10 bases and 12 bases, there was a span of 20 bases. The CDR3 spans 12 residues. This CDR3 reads CATLGPGETQYF. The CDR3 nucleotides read TGTGCCACCTTGGGGCCGGGGGAGACCCAGTATTTT.

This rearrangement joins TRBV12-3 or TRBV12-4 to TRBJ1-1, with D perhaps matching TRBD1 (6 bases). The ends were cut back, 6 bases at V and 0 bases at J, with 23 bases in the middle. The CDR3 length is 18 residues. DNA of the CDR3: TGTGCCAGCAGGGGTGGAAGCAGGGGAGCCCCAATGAACACTGAAGCTTTCTTT. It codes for CASRGGSRGAPMNTEAFF.

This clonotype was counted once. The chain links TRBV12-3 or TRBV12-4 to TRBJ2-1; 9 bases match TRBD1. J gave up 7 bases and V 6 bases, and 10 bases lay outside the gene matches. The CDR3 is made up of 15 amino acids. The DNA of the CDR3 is TGTGCCAGCAGAAGCCCGGGACAGGGCAATAATGAGCAGTTCTTC. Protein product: CASRSPGQGNNEQFF.